The 11 T cell receptor beta chains reported below all come from one sample, sequenced in a study of T cell responses to AZD1222 COVID-19 vaccine. The table came from immunoSEQ multiplex PCR; TCRdb's copy has only in-frame clones and leaves some out. The sample shows 95,000 to 150,000 clones, around 89% of them seen only once. The source was peripheral blood, collected on day 0 of AZD1222 vaccination. All receptors derive from an adult in good health.

V gene TRBV4-3 combines with J gene TRBJ1-2, with a tentative D call TRBD1 (6 bases). V was trimmed by 0 bases and J by 2 bases, leaving 13 bases between them. The CDR3 runs to 16 residues. In germline, CDR1 is LGHNA, CDR2 YSLEER. The CDR3 is CASSQDIRGLNYGYTF. DNA of the CDR3: TGCGCCAGCAGCCAAGATATCAGGGGTCTCAACTATGGCTACACCTTC.

The chain uses TRBV6-4 and TRBJ2-1; 9 bases match TRBD1. The CDR3 extends over 15 amino acids. Trimming took 11 bases from V and 4 from J; bases not matched to a gene: 12. The V gene's germline CDR1 is MRHNA and CDR2 SNTAGT. This chain's CDR3 is CACPPRGQGYNEQFF. DNA of the CDR3: TGTGCCTGCCCACCCAGGGGACAGGGTTACAATGAGCAGTTCTTC.

V is TRBV2 and J is TRBJ2-1; D gene ambiguous. Trimming cost V 6 bases and J 5 bases, with 17 bases left between them. The germline CDR1 and CDR2 sequences are SNHLY and FYNNEI. The CDR3 is made up of 15 amino acids. The CDR3, as DNA: TGTGCCAGCAGACGTGGGTCAGAAATTCACAATGAGCAGTTCTTC. Protein product: CASRRGSEIHNEQFF.

The chain has TRBV7-3 and TRBJ1-6; D is unresolved. V lost 2 bases and J lost 0, with 11 bases in between. There are 17 residues in the CDR3. In germline, CDR1 is SGHTA, CDR2 FQGTGA. The CDR3 here is CASSLYADPSYNSPLHF. The DNA of the CDR3 is TGTGCCAGCAGCTTATATGCGGACCCCTCCTATAATTCACCCCTCCACTTT.

The chain combines TRBV28 with TRBJ2-7, with D perhaps TRBD1 (6 bases). Germline V lookup: CDR1 MDHEN, CDR2 SYDVKM. Trimming shortened V by 5 bases and J by 6 bases, and 17 bases separated the two germline ends. This CDR3 is 14 amino acids long. CDR3 nucleotides: TGTGCCAGCAGTACTCAGGGGTTGAGGGGCGAGCAGTACTTC. Translated: CASSTQGLRGEQYF.

The rearrangement links TRBV14 to TRBJ2-5, with D perhaps TRBD1 (6 bases). Germline loops: CDR1 SGHDN, CDR2 FVKESK. CDR3 length: 14 residues. Between the trimmed V and J ends, which lost 1 base and 5 bases, there was a span of 11 bases. This chain's CDR3 is CASSQVGARETQYF. The CDR3 DNA reads TGTGCCAGCAGCCAAGTGGGGGCGCGGGAGACCCAGTACTTC.

V usage is TRBV24-1 and J usage is TRBJ2-1; the D gene could be TRBD1 or TRBD2 (5 bases each). Germline lookup yields CDR1 KGHDR and CDR2 SFDVKD. CDR3 length equals 13 residues. V shed 4 bases and J shed 15 bases, with 18 bases lying between them. This chain's CDR3 is CATSDSGLRGTFF. The CDR3 coding sequence is TGTGCCACCAGTGACTCCGGACTCCGAGGGACGTTCTTC.

The J gene is TRBJ2-1, the V gene TRBV4-3, with 9 nucleotides matching TRBD1. The CDR3 length is 15 residues. In germline, CDR1 is LGHNA, CDR2 YSLEER. V lost 2 bases and J lost 7; bases outside the gene matches: 6. CDR3 in amino acids: CASSQSGTGKNEQFF. The CDR3 DNA reads TGCGCCAGCAGCCAATCCGGGACAGGGAAGAATGAGCAGTTCTTC.

The chain joins TRBV6-5 to TRBJ1-2, with D unresolved. Trimming removed 5 bases at V and 3 bases at J, with 10 bases between. Germline-derived CDR1 and CDR2 are MNHEY and SVGAGI. The CDR3 runs to 13 residues. The CDR3 here is CASSRGKDYGYTF. CDR3 coding DNA: TGTGCCAGCAGTCGCGGCAAAGACTATGGCTACACCTTC.

V gene TRBV7-9 combines with J gene TRBJ2-7; 8 nucleotides match TRBD1. Germline V gene sequence: CDR1 SEHNR, CDR2 FQNEAQ (reference sequence). V lost 4 bases and J lost 0; bases outside the gene matches: 5. This CDR3 is 15 amino acids long. The CDR3 DNA reads as TGTGCCAGCAGCTCGGACAGGGTGATCTCCTACGAGCAGTACTTC. Protein: CASSSDRVISYEQYF.

This chain joins TRBV19 and TRBJ2-3; no reliable D call. The CDR3 totals 15 residues. Trimming took 5 bases from V and 6 from J, leaving 18 bases between them. Germline V gives CDR1 LNHDA, CDR2 SQIVND (reference sequence). In DNA, the CDR3 is TGTGCCAGTAGTTTTTTGAGTAACCCGAGCGATACGCAGTATTTT. This sequence encodes CASSFLSNPSDTQYF.